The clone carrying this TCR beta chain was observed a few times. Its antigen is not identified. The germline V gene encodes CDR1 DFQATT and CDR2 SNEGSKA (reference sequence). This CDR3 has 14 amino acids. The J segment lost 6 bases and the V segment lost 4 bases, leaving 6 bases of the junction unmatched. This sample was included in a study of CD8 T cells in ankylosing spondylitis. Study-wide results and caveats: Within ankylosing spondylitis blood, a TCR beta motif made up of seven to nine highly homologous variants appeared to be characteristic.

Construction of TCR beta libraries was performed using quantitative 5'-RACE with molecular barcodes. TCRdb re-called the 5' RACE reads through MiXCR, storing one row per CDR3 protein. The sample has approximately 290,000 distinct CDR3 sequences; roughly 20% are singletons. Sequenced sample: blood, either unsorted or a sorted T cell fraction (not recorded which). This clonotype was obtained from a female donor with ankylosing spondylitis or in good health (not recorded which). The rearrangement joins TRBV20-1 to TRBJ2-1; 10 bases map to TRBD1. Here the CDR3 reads CSAKTGGSVNEQFF. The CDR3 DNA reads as TGCAGTGCTAAGACAGGGGGCTCGGTCAATGAGCAGTTCTTC.